One sample yielded the 9 T cell receptor beta chains listed below, sequenced in a study of cytomegalovirus exposure and HLA in healthy donors. Use of 60 Vbeta and 13 Jbeta primers characterized the PCR. This table comes from immunoSEQ multiplex PCR, and its TCRdb copy is limited to in-frame clones, with some not included. The profile covers 100,000 to 150,000 clones, with roughly 80% appearing a single time and roughly 4.1% taken by the ten largest. The sequenced sample was PBMCs. These receptors were obtained from a man between 18 and 35 years old in good health and CMV-seropositive.

Comments on this clone: Mismatch with germline at one junction end may stem from a read error. The chain combines TRBV27 with TRBJ2-7; D is possibly TRBD1 (5 bases). The CDR3 is 14 amino acids. Per the germline V gene, CDR1 is MNHEY and CDR2 is SMNVEV (reference sequence). CDR3 coding DNA: TGTGCCAGCAGTTCCGCAGGGATTTTCTACGAGCGGTACTTC. As protein: CASSSAGIFYERYF.

The chain carries TRBV18 and TRBJ1-1, with D possibly matching TRBD1 (5 bases). The V gene lost 3 bases and the J gene lost 10 bases, with 12 bases spanning the gap. CDR3 length equals 12 residues. Per the germline V gene, CDR1 is KGHSH and CDR2 is LQKENI. The CDR3 DNA follows: TGTGCCAGCTCACCTTCAGGGTACGGAGCTTTCTTT. Protein product: CASSPSGYGAFF.

This sequence joins TRBV29-1 and TRBJ2-7; tentatively, D is TRBD1 (5 bases). The CDR3 is 12 amino acids. Germline V CDR1 and CDR2: SQVTM, ANQGSEA. The V gene lost 4 bases and the J gene lost 6 bases, with 13 bases spanning the gap. CDR3 sequence reads: CSVVPGQGEQYF. DNA of the CDR3: TGCAGCGTTGTCCCCGGACAAGGCGAGCAGTACTTC.

The chain joins TRBV5-1 to TRBJ2-3, with 8 bases identical to TRBD2. The CDR3 has 17 residues. Germline V gene data show CDR1 as SGHRS and CDR2 as YFSETQ. After removal of 7 bases from V and 0 bases from J, the junction contained 13 bases not matched to a gene. CDR3 nucleotide sequence: TGCGCCAGCTCCAGTGGCGGGGGGAGGGCTAGCACAGATACGCAGTATTTT. Residues: CASSSGGGRASTDTQYF.

This rearrangement joins TRBV29-1 to TRBJ2-5, with D possibly being TRBD1 (6 bases). Germline lookup yields CDR1 SQVTM and CDR2 ANQGSEA. The CDR3 runs 10 residues. V gave up 7 bases and J gave up 9 bases, with 12 bases separating them. The DNA of the CDR3 is TGCAGCGGCACAGGGAAGGCCCAGTACTTC. It encodes CSGTGKAQYF.

The chain recombines TRBV6-4 with TRBJ1-5; D not certain. Trimming shortened V by 4 bases and J by 6 bases, and 10 bases separated the two germline ends. Germline-derived CDR1 and CDR2 are MRHNA and SNTAGT. This CDR3 is built from 13 residues. The CDR3 DNA follows: TGTGCCAGCAGTGGCTCCCCGAGTCAGCCCCAGCATTTT. Amino acid sequence: CASSGSPSQPQHF.

V is TRBV4-1 and J is TRBJ2-7, with D maybe TRBD1 (5 bases). The V end was cut by 1 base, the J end by 2 bases, with 15 bases between. The germline V gene encodes CDR1 MGHRA and CDR2 YSYEKL. The CDR3 runs 16 residues. CDR3 DNA sequence: TGCGCCAGCAGCCAAGGGAGAGGACAAAAGACCTACGAGCAGTACTTC. Translating it yields CASSQGRGQKTYEQYF.

The chain recombines TRBV30 with TRBJ2-5; 8 positions agree with TRBD2. The CDR3 is made up of 13 amino acids. The V and J ends lost 5 bases and 6 bases, in that order; junction bases with no gene match: 8. Germline V gives CDR1 GTSNPN, CDR2 SVGIG (reference sequence). CDR3 in DNA: TGTGCCTGGGGGCCCGGGGGGGCGAAGACCCAGTACTTC. It codes for CAWGPGGAKTQYF.

The rearrangement links TRBV11-2 to TRBJ2-7; no firm D call. V was clipped by 2 bases and J by 2 bases, with 13 bases between them. The CDR3 extends over 15 amino acids. Germline values: CDR1 SGHAT, CDR2 FQNNGV. The CDR3 here is CASSLPKSVAYEQYF. For the CDR3, the DNA is TGTGCCAGCAGCTTACCCAAATCGGTCGCCTACGAGCAGTACTTC.